This passage covers 21 T cell receptor beta chains from one sample sequenced in a study of neurological immune-mediated disorders. TCRdb re-called the 5' RACE reads with MiXCR, one entry per CDR3 protein. Of about 33,000 distinct CDR3 sequences detected, 1.5% appear once; the ten largest clones hold around 8.8%. Sequenced: PBMCs. Receptors originate from a woman in her twenties or thirties with multiple sclerosis.

This clonotype was counted ten times or more. The V and J genes are TRBV9 and TRBJ2-2, with 7 nucleotides matching TRBD2. The CDR3 sequence is 16 residues long. V shed 0 bases, J shed 4 bases, and the junction held 6 bases outside the gene matches. Germline V gene data show CDR1 as SGDLS and CDR2 as YYNGEE. The CDR3 bases are TGTGCCAGCAGCGTAGCTCTAGCGGCGACCACCGGGGAGCTGTTTTTT. This translates into CASSVALAATTGELFF.

In its sample, this clonotype was seen many times. The conserved phenylalanine or tryptophan normally closing the CDR3 is absent here, so this likely arose from a read error. CDR3 bases: TGTGCCAGCAGTTCCACGAGGGCAGGGGTATCCTACAATGAGCAGTTCTGC. This gives the protein CASSSTRAGVSYNEQFC. The chain uses TRBV6-2 or TRBV6-3 and TRBJ2-1; possible D gene TRBD1, 6 bases. This CDR3 is 17 amino acids long. V was trimmed by 4 bases and J by 1 base, leaving 17 bases between them. Looked up from germline, CDR1 is MNHEY and CDR2 is SVGEGT.

In its sample, this clonotype was seen many times. V is TRBV9 and J is TRBJ2-7; no clear D. Trimming removed 0 bases from V and 3 bases from J, with 13 bases in between. Germline V gives CDR1 SGDLS, CDR2 YYNGEE. The CDR3 runs to 15 residues. The CDR3 region has the DNA TGTGCCAGCAGCGTAGGCACTCTAGGGAACTACGAGCAGTACTTC. This codes for CASSVGTLGNYEQYF.

This clonotype was observed at least ten times. The chain carries TRBV7-6 and TRBJ2-1, with 8 bases identical to TRBD1. This CDR3 has 14 residues. Germline loops: CDR1 SGHVS, CDR2 FNYEAQ. V dropped 2 bases and J dropped 8; count of bases not matched to a gene: 5. CDR3 coding DNA: TGTGCCAGCAGCTTAACCAGGGGGCAAGATGAGCAGTTCTTC. It codes for CASSLTRGQDEQFF. The entire variable domain, with the rest obtained from reference TRBV7-6 and TRBJ2-1, is as follows: GAGVSQSPRYKVTKRGQDVALRCDPISGHVSLYWYRQALGQGPEFLTYFNYEAQQDKSGLPNDRFSAERPEGSISTLTIQRTEQRDSAMYRCASSLTRGQDEQFFGPGTRLTVL.

In its sample, this clonotype was seen many times. This chain joins TRBV12-3 or TRBV12-4 and TRBJ2-5; 11 bases fit TRBD1. The junction had 3 bases not matched to a gene; V was cut back by 5 bases and J by 1 base. The CDR3 extends over 15 amino acids. CDR3 DNA sequence: TGTGCCAGCAGTCAAGGGACAGGGGGCCAAGAGACCCAGTACTTC. It encodes CASSQGTGGQETQYF.

Many counts were recorded for this clonotype. V and J are TRBV6-2 or TRBV6-3 and TRBJ2-3; D call uncertain. V was cut by 7 bases and J by 0 bases, with 14 bases left in between. Germline assignment: CDR1 MNHEY and CDR2 SVGEGT. The length of the CDR3 is 15 residues. The CDR3 DNA reads TGTGCCAGCAACCAGGCGGCAGTTAGCACAGATACGCAGTATTTT. Its translation is CASNQAAVSTDTQYF.

This clonotype came up many times. Germline and junction disagree at one end, which may indicate a read error. The chain joins TRBV20-1 to TRBJ1-1, with D unclear. Per germline, CDR1 DFQATT and CDR2 SNEGSKA (reference sequence). CDR3 length equals 8 residues. The CDR3 protein is CSAREWGF. The CDR3 nucleotides are TGCAGTGCTAGAGAGTGGGGCTTT.

There are many counts of this clonotype. This chain joins TRBV5-1 and TRBJ2-3, with D unclear. Trimming left V 0 bases short and J 7 bases short, with 3 bases between. The CDR3 sequence is 11 residues long. Germline V gene lookup returns CDR1 SGHRS and CDR2 YFSETQ. The CDR3 spells CASSLGYTQYF. The CDR3 nucleotides are TGCGCCAGCAGCTTGGGATATACGCAGTATTTT.

At least ten counts were recorded for this clonotype. This chain uses TRBV5-1 with TRBJ2-2; 11 nucleotides match TRBD2. Trimming took 1 base from V and 1 from J; bases not matched to a gene: 6. CDR3 length: 18 amino acids. Per germline, CDR1 SGHRS and CDR2 YFSETQ. This CDR3 is CASSLKLAGGLNTGELFF. In DNA form, the CDR3 reads TGCGCCAGCAGCTTGAAGCTAGCGGGGGGACTGAACACCGGGGAGCTGTTTTTT.

This clonotype was picked up many times. CDR3 sequence: CASSGLSGGAGTDTQYF. The DNA of the CDR3 is TGTGCCAGCAGCGGGCTTAGCGGGGGGGCCGGCACAGATACGCAGTATTTT. This rearrangement joins TRBV9 to TRBJ2-3; 11 nucleotides match TRBD2. Germline-derived CDR1 and CDR2 are SGDLS and YYNGEE. Trimming removed 3 bases from V and 1 base from J; junction bases left unmatched: 7. CDR3 length: 17 residues.

This clonotype was counted many times. CDR3 protein: CASSLGDSWRNGYTF. The DNA for the CDR3 is TGCGCCAGCAGCTTGGGTGACAGTTGGAGGAATGGCTACACCTTC. The J gene is TRBJ1-2, the V gene TRBV5-1, with D tentatively TRBD1 (5 bases). Per the germline V gene, CDR1 is SGHRS and CDR2 is YFSETQ. Deletions cut 0 bases from V and 6 bases from J, with 15 bases between. This CDR3 has 15 residues.

V and J are TRBV18 and TRBJ2-7, with D maybe TRBD2 (6 bases). Germline-derived CDR1 and CDR2 are KGHSH and LQKENI. The CDR3 runs 15 residues. V was clipped by 0 bases and J by 0 bases, with 9 bases between them. CDR3 nucleotide sequence: TGTGCCAGCTCACCACCCCTAGCGCACTCCTACGAGCAGTACTTC. Its protein is CASSPPLAHSYEQYF.

This clonotype was detected many times. This chain connects TRBV6-5 to TRBJ1-1; 9 bases line up with TRBD1. The V segment lost 7 bases and the J segment 3 bases; nucleotides outside the gene matches: 6. CDR3 length equals 14 residues. Per germline, CDR1 MNHEY and CDR2 SVGAGI. CDR3 amino acids: CASNLRQGDTEAFF. CDR3 DNA sequence: TGTGCCAGCAACCTCCGACAGGGGGACACTGAAGCTTTCTTT.

This clonotype has a count of ten or more. The V gene is TRBV20-1, the J gene TRBJ1-2; 8 positions match TRBD1. The V segment lost 1 base and the J segment 3 bases; nucleotides outside the gene matches: 7. CDR3 size: 15 residues. CDR1 is DFQATT, CDR2 SNEGSKA, per germline (reference sequence). CDR3 coding DNA: TGCAGTGCTAGAGTTCCGGGACAGGCACACTATGGCTACACCTTC. This sequence encodes CSARVPGQAHYGYTF.

This clonotype has ten or more counts. This chain joins TRBV20-1 and TRBJ2-7, with D uncertain. V lost 5 bases to trimming and J lost 3 bases, with 17 bases between them. Germline lookup yields CDR1 DFQATT and CDR2 SNEGSKA (reference sequence). CDR3 size: 14 residues. In DNA, the CDR3 is TGCAGTGCTCCAGGCCGGGCTGCCCTCTACGAGCAGTACTTC. This codes for CSAPGRAALYEQYF.

This clonotype has at least ten counts. CDR3 residues: CASSRGPTSFYEQYF. DNA for the CDR3: TGCGCCAGCAGCCGCGGGCCCACATCCTTCTACGAGCAGTACTTC. V gene TRBV4-3 combines with J gene TRBJ2-7; TRBD2 might be the D (5 bases). CDR1 LGHNA and CDR2 YSLEER come from the germline V gene. The CDR3 loop spans 15 amino acids. With 4 bases removed from V and 3 bases from J, the gap between germline ends came to 16 bases.

This clonotype was seen at least ten times. V usage is TRBV6-2 or TRBV6-3 and J usage is TRBJ2-5, with D possibly TRBD2 on 5 matching bases. Trimming pared 1 base from V and 5 bases from J, leaving 17 bases between. Germline V gives CDR1 MNHEY, CDR2 SVGEGT. The CDR3 has 16 amino acids. Here the CDR3 reads CASSYWGGLGDETQYF. CDR3 nucleotide sequence: TGTGCCAGCAGTTACTGGGGTGGACTCGGAGACGAGACCCAGTACTTC.

This clonotype was recorded many times. This chain links TRBV5-1 with TRBJ1-1; the D gene is possibly TRBD1 (6 bases). This CDR3 region has 16 residues. The V end lost 1 base, the J end lost 4 bases, and 17 bases lay between the germline ends. The V gene's germline CDR1 is SGHRS and CDR2 YFSETQ. The CDR3 bases are TGCGCCAGCAGCTTGAGTTTACTAGGGGGTGCCACTGAAGCTTTCTTT. Its protein is CASSLSLLGGATEAFF.

This clonotype was recorded many times. V gene TRBV6-2 or TRBV6-3 combines with J gene TRBJ2-1; possibly TRBD2 for D (5 bases). Germline CDR1 MNHEY, CDR2 SVGEGT. This CDR3 comprises 14 residues. The V end lost 2 bases, the J end lost 9 bases, and 14 bases lay between the germline ends. Here the CDR3 DNA reads TGTGCCAGCAGTTACCAGACTACTAGTACTGAGCAGTTCTTC. Encoded protein: CASSYQTTSTEQFF.

This clonotype was counted at least ten times. The chain is built from TRBV6-6 and TRBJ2-7; D not resolved. CDR3 length: 12 residues. Germline CDR1 MNHNY, CDR2 SVGAGI (reference sequence). V was shortened by 5 bases and J by 4 bases, with 9 bases between the two germline ends. The CDR3 here is CASSKQLYEQYF. CDR3 sequence (DNA): TGTGCCAGCAGTAAACAGCTATACGAGCAGTACTTC.

This clonotype was recorded at least ten times. The chain combines TRBV12-3 or TRBV12-4 with TRBJ1-4; possibly TRBD1 for D (5 bases). The CDR3 covers 14 residues. V was trimmed by 6 bases and J by 6 bases, leaving 14 bases between them. The DNA of the CDR3 is TGTGCCAGCAGCCTTGGACATGGGGATGAAAAACTGTTTTTT. Amino acids: CASSLGHGDEKLFF.